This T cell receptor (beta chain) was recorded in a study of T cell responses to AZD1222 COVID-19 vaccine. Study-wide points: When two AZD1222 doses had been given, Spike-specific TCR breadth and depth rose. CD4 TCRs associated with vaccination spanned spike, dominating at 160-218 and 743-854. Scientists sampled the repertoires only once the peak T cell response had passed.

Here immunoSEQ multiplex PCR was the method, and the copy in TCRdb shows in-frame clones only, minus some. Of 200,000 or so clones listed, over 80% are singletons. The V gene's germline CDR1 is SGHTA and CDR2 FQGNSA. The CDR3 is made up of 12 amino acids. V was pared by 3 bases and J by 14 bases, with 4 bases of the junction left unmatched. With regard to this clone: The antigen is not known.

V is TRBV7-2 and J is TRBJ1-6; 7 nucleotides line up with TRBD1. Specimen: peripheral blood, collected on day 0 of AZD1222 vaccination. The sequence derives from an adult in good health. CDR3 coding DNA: TGTGCCAGCAGCTTTGACAGGGTCACCCTCCACTTT. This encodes CASSFDRVTLHF.